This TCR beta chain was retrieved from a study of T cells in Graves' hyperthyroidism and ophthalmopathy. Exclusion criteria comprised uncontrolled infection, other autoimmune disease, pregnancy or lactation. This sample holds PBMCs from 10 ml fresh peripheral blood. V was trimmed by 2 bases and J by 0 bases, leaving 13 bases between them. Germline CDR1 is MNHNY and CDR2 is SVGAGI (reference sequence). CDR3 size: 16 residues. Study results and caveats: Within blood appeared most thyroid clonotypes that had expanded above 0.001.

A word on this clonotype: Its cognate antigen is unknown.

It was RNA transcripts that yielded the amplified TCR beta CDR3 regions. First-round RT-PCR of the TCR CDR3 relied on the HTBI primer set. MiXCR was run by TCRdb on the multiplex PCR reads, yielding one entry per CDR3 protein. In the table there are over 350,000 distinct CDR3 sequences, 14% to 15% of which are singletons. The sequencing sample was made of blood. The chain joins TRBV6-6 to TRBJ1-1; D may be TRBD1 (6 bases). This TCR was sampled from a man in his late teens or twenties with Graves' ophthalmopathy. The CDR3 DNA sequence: TGTGCCAGCAGTTACGGGGGGGGGCTCGTGAACACTGAAGCTTTCTTT. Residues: CASSYGGGLVNTEAFF.